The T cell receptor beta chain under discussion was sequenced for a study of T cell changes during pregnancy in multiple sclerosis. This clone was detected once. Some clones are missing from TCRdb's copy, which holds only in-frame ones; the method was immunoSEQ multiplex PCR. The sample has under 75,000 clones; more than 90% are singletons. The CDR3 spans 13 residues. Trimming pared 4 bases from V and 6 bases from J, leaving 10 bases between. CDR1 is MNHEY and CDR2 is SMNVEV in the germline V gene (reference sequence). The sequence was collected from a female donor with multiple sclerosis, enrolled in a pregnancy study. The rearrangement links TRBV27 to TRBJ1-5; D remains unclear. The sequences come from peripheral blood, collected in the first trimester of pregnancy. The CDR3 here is CASSSYELQPQHF. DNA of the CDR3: TGTGCCAGCAGTTCATACGAGCTTCAGCCCCAGCATTTT.